The subject of this entry is one T cell receptor beta chain. Its antigen is unidentified. The PCR was carried out with 60 Vbeta primers and 13 Jbeta primers. Assay: immunoSEQ multiplex PCR; the TCRdb copy retains only in-frame clones and omits some. The listing contains over 100,000 clones. The source of the sample is a study of cytomegalovirus exposure and HLA in healthy donors. Overall study findings and caveats: Researchers reported in a later analysis that a missense DCLRE1C variant was tied to TCR beta V- and J-gene trimming. Per a later analysis, about 18,000 TCR beta sequences showed association with HLA alleles at 0.05 false discovery rate. Sequencing depth roughly uniform across donors was assumed in presence/absence analyses.

Sequenced: PBMCs. The receptor was derived from a man aged 40-55 years in good health and CMV-seropositive.

CDR3 nucleotide sequence: TGTGCCAGCACCCAGGAGGTAAACGGCTACGAGCAGTACTTC. This sequence encodes CASTQEVNGYEQYF. The chain links TRBV28 to TRBJ2-7; maybe TRBD2 (5 bases). The V end was cut by 7 bases, the J end by 3 bases, with 16 bases between. This CDR3 has 14 amino acids. The germline gives CDR1 MDHEN, CDR2 SYDVKM.